The T cell receptor beta chain described here comes from a study of CXCR3-negative and CXCR3-positive naive CD8 T cells. Study-level points and caveats: Memory, not naive, CXCR3-negative and CXCR3-positive cells differed in TRBV-TRBJ usage. For memory CD8+ cells diversity was much lower, but both naive subsets had comparably high diversity. CXCR3-expressing naive cells carried TRB CDR3s more hydrophobic than those of CXCR3-negative naive cells.

Triplicate approximately 300,000-cell sorts were made of each CD8+ T cell subset. In preparing the TRB cDNA libraries, 5' RACE with UMI labels was used. Following a re-call of the 5' RACE reads, TCRdb has one entry per CDR3 protein and lacks DNA. Its table records approximately 59,000 distinct CDR3 sequences. About this clonotype itself: Its antigen is as yet unknown.

CDR3 length equals 15 residues. Germline V lookup: CDR1 SEHNR, CDR2 FQNEAQ (reference sequence). The origin of this receptor is a human donor in good health. Some clones in this sample may be carry-over from other donors' samples. The chain combines TRBV7-9 with TRBJ1-2. Sequenced material: naive CXCR3+ CD8+ T cells from blood. Regarding subset: CD45RO-CCR7+CD27+CD95- naive CD8+ T cells expressing CXCR3 (TNR3+). CDR3 in amino acids: CASSPEGGSDYGYTF.